A single sample gave rise to the 29 T cell receptor beta chains below, sequenced in a study of T cells in women clearing cervical HPV infection. Generated by immunoSEQ multiplex PCR, the TCRdb table keeps only in-frame clones and is missing some. The sample shows some 20,000 clones, and approximately 5.3% sits with its ten largest clones. The sequencing input was blood buffy coat. All receptors derive from a woman between 18 and 75 years old with a cervical HPV16 infection that either progressed to CIN3+ or cleared (not recorded which).

Comments on this clone: The sequence runs out 3 residues before the end of the CDR3; the remainder is reconstructed from the germline J gene. This chain joins TRBV5-1 and TRBJ2-3, with TRBD2 matching 7 bases. V trimming: 4 bases; J trimming: 2 bases; junction bases outside the gene matches: 4. Germline V lookup: CDR1 SGHRS, CDR2 YFSETQ. The length of the CDR3 is 14 residues. The CDR3 reads CASSPGGTTDTQYF. CDR3 bases read: TGCGCCAGCAGCCCGGGGGGAACCACAGATACG.

About this clone: The CDR3 end is not reached by the read, which stops 3 residues before it; the germline J gene fills it in. J is TRBJ1-6 and V is TRBV20-1; 7 nucleotides line up with TRBD1. The junction had 9 bases not matched to a gene; V was cut back by 3 bases and J by 1 base. The CDR3 length is 17 residues. Germline V gene sequence: CDR1 DFQATT, CDR2 SNEGSKA (reference sequence). The part of the CDR3 DNA that was read is TGCAGTGCTAGTCGGGACAGTCAAGGGTCCTATAATTCACCC. Protein product: CSASRDSQGSYNSP. The entire CDR3 protein is CSASRDSQGSYNSPLHF.

Of note for this clone: The sequenced fragment ends 3 residues before the CDR3 boundary, so the rest is inferred from the germline J gene. The chain has TRBV20-1 and TRBJ2-7; D is perhaps TRBD2 (6 bases). Per the germline V gene, CDR1 is DFQATT and CDR2 is SNEGSKA (reference sequence). Trimming removed 2 bases from V and 0 bases from J, with 14 bases in between. The CDR3 has 15 amino acids. The sequenced part of the CDR3 DNA is TGCAGTGCTAGAAGGTCCGGGGGATCCTCCTACGAG. Translation: CSARRSGGSSYE. In full, the CDR3 is CSARRSGGSSYEQYF.

As to this clone: From the germline J gene comes the end of the CDR3, since the read stops 3 residues before it. V gene TRBV7-9 combines with J gene TRBJ1-2; D unclear. The V gene's germline CDR1 is SEHNR and CDR2 FQNEAQ (reference sequence). Trimming shortened V by 0 bases and J by 4 bases, and 9 bases separated the two germline ends. The length of the CDR3 is 14 residues. The CDR3 sequence: CASSLADWLYGYTF. The sequenced CDR3 bases are TGTGCCAGCAGCTTAGCGGACTGGCTCTATGGC. Complete variable domain (other parts from reference TRBV7-9 and TRBJ1-2): DTGVSQNPRHKITKRGQNVTFRCDPISEHNRLYWYRQTLGQGPEFLTYFQNEAQLEKSRLLSDRFSAERPKGSFSTLEIQRTEQGDSAMYLCASSLADWLYGYTFGSGTRLTVV.

The part of the CDR3 DNA that was read is TGTGCCAGCACCCCCGGGGAACAAGAGACC. Protein product: CASTPGEQET. The full CDR3 protein reads CASTPGEQETQYF. V gene TRBV7-9 combines with J gene TRBJ2-5, with D possibly being TRBD2 (5 bases). The read falls 3 residues short of the CDR3 end, and the missing part is taken from the germline J gene. CDR3 length: 13 amino acids. Trimming removed 7 bases at V and 2 bases at J, with 11 bases between. Germline CDR1 is SEHNR and CDR2 is FQNEAQ (reference sequence).

Of note for this clone: Read data end 3 residues before the CDR3 end; the end is taken from the germline J gene. This rearrangement joins TRBV20-1 to TRBJ2-5; a weak D match, TRBD1 (6 bases). The CDR3 extends over 15 amino acids. Trimming pared 1 base from V and 5 bases from J, leaving 17 bases between. CDR1 DFQATT and CDR2 SNEGSKA come from the germline V gene (reference sequence). The CDR3 sequence is CSARVLGQLGETQYF. Incomplete CDR3 DNA: TGCAGTGCTAGAGTCCTCGGACAGCTTGGGGAGACC.

As concerns this clone: The missing CDR3 end, 3 residues past where the read stops, is filled in from the germline J gene. The chain carries TRBV29-1 and TRBJ2-7; 8 nucleotides match TRBD1. Trimming cost V 3 bases and J 2 bases; bases outside gene matches: 12. CDR3 length: 16 amino acids. From germline, CDR1 is SQVTM and CDR2 ANQGSEA. CDR3 DNA (partial): TGCAGCGTTGACACCTGGGACAGGAGTGGGACCTACGAG. Encoded protein: CSVDTWDRSGTYE. The full-length CDR3 reads as CSVDTWDRSGTYEQYF.

Concerning this clone itself: The CDR3 end lies 3 residues beyond the end of the read and is filled in from the germline J gene. The genes are TRBV20-1 and TRBJ2-3, with TRBD2 identical over 10 bases. The CDR3 has 14 residues. The germline gives CDR1 DFQATT, CDR2 SNEGSKA (reference sequence). V trimming: 4 bases; J trimming: 4 bases; junction bases outside the gene matches: 5. The CDR3 bases that were read are TGCAGTGCTACTGGGACTAGCGAGGCAGATACG. It specifies CSATGTSEADT. The CDR3 in its entirety is CSATGTSEADTQYF.

About this clone: With the read ending 3 residues before the CDR3 end, the germline J gene is used to fill in that end. The gene calls are TRBV28 and TRBJ1-4; D might be TRBD1 (6 bases). Per germline, CDR1 MDHEN and CDR2 SYDVKM. V was trimmed by 5 bases and J by 5 bases, leaving 18 bases between them. The CDR3 is made up of 16 amino acids. The sequenced part of the CDR3 DNA is TGTGCCAGCAGTCCTGGGGGCGGGACGGGGAATGAAAAA. This encodes CASSPGGGTGNEK. The complete CDR3 protein is CASSPGGGTGNEKLFF.

A remark on this clone: Mismatch with germline at one junction end may stem from a read error. The read ends 3 residues shy of where the CDR3 ends; the end is completed using the germline J gene. The V and J genes are TRBV4-2 and TRBJ2-3; TRBD1 matches at 9 bases. The CDR3 sequence is 16 residues long. Germline V gives CDR1 LGHNA, CDR2 YNFKEQ. CDR3 bases read: TGCGCCAGCAGCCAAGATTGGGGACAGGGTACAGATACG. Translation: CASSQDWGQGTDT. From start to end, the CDR3 is CASSQDWGQGTDTQYF.

With respect to this clone: The read halts 3 residues ahead of the CDR3 end, with the missing end drawn from the germline J gene. The V call is TRBV7-7, the J call TRBJ2-7, with a weak D call TRBD2 (6 bases). Germline CDR1 reads SSHAT; CDR2 reads FNYEAQ (reference sequence). V was clipped by 5 bases and J by 6 bases, with 14 bases between them. The CDR3 sequence is 13 residues long. CDR3 residues: CASSREEGSEQYF. The CDR3 bases that were read are TGTGCCAGCAGCCGTGAGGAGGGGTCCGAG.

On this clone itself: The read is 3 residues too short to cover the CDR3 end, so that end is filled in from the germline J gene. The chain links TRBV18 to TRBJ2-5; D possibly corresponds to TRBD1 (5 bases). The CDR3 contains 16 residues. V shed 0 bases and J shed 1 base, with 12 bases lying between them. The germline V gene has CDR1 KGHSH and CDR2 LQKENI. The DNA read from the CDR3 is TGTGCCAGCTCACCACCGCAGGGTCCCCCCCAAGAGACC. It is translated as CASSPPQGPPQET. The CDR3 in its entirety is CASSPPQGPPQETQYF.

Details on this clone: Read data end 3 residues before the CDR3 end; the end is taken from the germline J gene. The J gene is TRBJ2-1, the V gene TRBV11-2, with 9 bases lining up with TRBD2. The ends lost 2 bases at V and 7 bases at J; junction bases unmatched: 6. The CDR3 totals 15 residues. From germline, CDR1 is SGHAT and CDR2 FQNNGV. This chain's CDR3 is CASSLSSGVLNEQFF. CDR3 bases read: TGTGCCAGCAGCTTATCTAGCGGGGTATTAAATGAG.

CDR3: CSAPGGEGYKETQYF. Incomplete CDR3 DNA: TGCAGTGCCCCTGGGGGGGAGGGGTACAAAGAGACC. The rearrangement links TRBV20-1 to TRBJ2-5; 7 bases agree with TRBD2. The read is 3 residues too short to cover the CDR3 end, so that end is filled in from the germline J gene. The CDR3 totals 15 residues. CDR1 is DFQATT and CDR2 is SNEGSKA in the germline V gene (reference sequence). V lost 6 bases, J lost 3 bases, and 13 bases stayed unmatched.

About this clone itself: The read finishes 3 residues shy of the CDR3 end, and the germline J gene is used to complete it. The chain couples TRBV20-1 to TRBJ1-2; D remains ambiguous. V gave up 7 bases and J gave up 1 base, with 10 bases separating them. CDR3 length equals 12 residues. In germline, CDR1 is DFQATT, CDR2 SNEGSKA (reference sequence). CDR3 protein: CSVSRGNYGYTF. CDR3 DNA, as far as it was read: TGCAGTGTTTCTCGGGGTAACTATGGC.

On this clone: The read finishes 3 residues shy of the CDR3 end, and the germline J gene is used to complete it. The V and J genes are TRBV7-9 and TRBJ2-4, with D maybe TRBD1 (6 bases). The CDR3 is 15 amino acids. The germline gives CDR1 SEHNR, CDR2 FQNEAQ (reference sequence). CDR3: CASSLSGTPNYGQYF. The part of the CDR3 DNA that was read is TGTGCCAGCAGCTTATCCGGGACACCCAACTATGGT. Variable domain in full (rest from reference TRBV7-9 and TRBJ2-4): DTGVSQNPRHKITKRGQNVTFRCDPISEHNRLYWYRQTLGQGPEFLTYFQNEAQLEKSRLLSDRFSAERPKGSFSTLEIQRTEQGDSAMYLCASSLSGTPNYGQYFGAGTRLSVL.

Remarks on this clone: From the germline J gene comes the end of the CDR3, since the read stops 3 residues before it. V gene TRBV20-1 combines with J gene TRBJ1-2; D gene ambiguous. The CDR3 spans 13 residues. CDR1 and CDR2 from the germline V gene are DFQATT and SNEGSKA (reference sequence). Trimming took off 3 bases at V and 1 base at J, with 9 bases between the two ends. The CDR3 reads CSASESNNYGYTF. The part of the CDR3 DNA that was read is TGCAGTGCTAGTGAGTCTAATAACTATGGC.

A word on this clone: The read ends 3 residues shy of where the CDR3 ends; the end is completed using the germline J gene. Other nucleotide sequences from this sample produce the same CDR3. V is TRBV29-1 and J is TRBJ2-5, with D tentatively TRBD2 (5 bases). The CDR3 consists of 14 residues. Germline V gene lookup returns CDR1 SQVTM and CDR2 ANQGSEA. Trimming pared 4 bases from V and 6 bases from J, leaving 18 bases between. The sequenced CDR3 bases are TGCAGCGTTGTCCCTTCAGACGGGGTGAAGACC. Its protein is CSVVPSDGVKT. The full CDR3 protein reads CSVVPSDGVKTQYF.

Regarding this clone: The CDR3 extends 3 residues past the end of the read, so its final part is completed from the germline J gene. The V call is TRBV30, the J call TRBJ2-3, with a possible D match to TRBD2 (5 bases). The germline V gene has CDR1 GTSNPN and CDR2 SVGIG (reference sequence). The V end was cut by 3 bases, the J end by 4 bases, with 17 bases between. CDR3 size: 15 residues. CDR3 loop: CAWSPAQRVADTQYF. CDR3 bases read: TGTGCCTGGAGCCCGGCCCAGAGGGTAGCAGATACG. The full variable domain, in which reference TRBV30 and TRBJ2-3 provide the parts outside the CDR3, is SQTIHQWPATLVQPVGSPLSLECTVEGTSNPNLYWYRQAAGRGLQLLFYSVGIGQISSEVPQNLSASRPQDRQFILSSKKLLLSDSGFYLCAWSPAQRVADTQYFGPGTRLTVL.

Of note for this clone: The sequence runs out 3 residues before the end of the CDR3; the remainder is reconstructed from the germline J gene. This chain joins TRBV7-6 and TRBJ2-2; TRBD1 might be the D (8 bases). The CDR3 has 17 residues. Germline assignment: CDR1 SGHVS and CDR2 FNYEAQ. Trimming left V 7 bases short and J 6 bases short, with 24 bases between. The part of the CDR3 DNA that was read is TGTGCCAGCACCAAATACAGGGGGGGGGAAAACCCCGGGGAG. The encoded protein is CASTKYRGGENPGE. The full CDR3 is CASTKYRGGENPGELFF.

Turning to this clone: The read stops 3 residues short of the end of the CDR3; the missing end is completed from the germline J gene. V is TRBV5-1 and J is TRBJ2-1; D may be TRBD1 (6 bases). Germline loops: CDR1 SGHRS, CDR2 YFSETQ. V was trimmed by 0 bases and J by 8 bases, leaving 9 bases between them. The CDR3 is made up of 13 amino acids. The sequenced CDR3 bases are TGCGCCAGCAGCTTGGGGGGGCCGGATGAG. Its translation: CASSLGGPDE. The whole CDR3 reads CASSLGGPDEQFF.

To note about this clone: The CDR3 is cut off 3 residues early in the read; its end comes from the germline J gene. The chain couples TRBV6-1 to TRBJ2-2; 9 bases are a match to TRBD2. With V trimmed by 0 bases and J by 4 bases, 6 bases remained unmatched. The CDR3 totals 17 residues. Germline loops: CDR1 MNHNS, CDR2 SASEGT. The sequenced CDR3 bases are TGTGCCAGCAGTGAAGCGCTGGGCGGGGGGGTCACCGGGGAG. Translating gives CASSEALGGGVTGE. The full CDR3 is CASSEALGGGVTGELFF.

Concerning this clone: The read falls 3 residues short of the CDR3 end, and the missing part is taken from the germline J gene. The rearrangement joins TRBV20-1 to TRBJ1-5; TRBD1 matches at 8 bases. Germline-derived CDR1 and CDR2 are DFQATT and SNEGSKA (reference sequence). The CDR3 loop spans 13 amino acids. The trim removed 5 bases at V and 6 bases at J, leaving 6 bases unmatched. CDR3 DNA (partial): TGCAGTGCTCTGGACAGGGTCTCTCAGCCC. Translated: CSALDRVSQP. The complete CDR3 protein is CSALDRVSQPQHF.

On this clone itself: With the read ending 3 residues before the CDR3 end, the germline J gene is used to fill in that end. The chain joins TRBV20-1 to TRBJ2-5, with D unclear. Trimming shortened V by 6 bases and J by 1 base, and 3 bases separated the two germline ends. Germline V lookup: CDR1 DFQATT, CDR2 SNEGSKA (reference sequence). The CDR3 runs 10 residues. CDR3 residues: CSAIQETQYF. The sequenced part of the CDR3 DNA is TGCAGTGCCATCCAAGAGACC.

Turning to this clone: The read is 3 residues too short to cover the CDR3 end, so that end is filled in from the germline J gene. This sequence joins TRBV7-3 and TRBJ2-3; 8 bases line up with TRBD1. This CDR3 spans 14 amino acids. The germline V gene has CDR1 SGHTA and CDR2 FQGTGA. With V trimmed by 3 bases and J by 1 base, 0 bases remained unmatched. The CDR3 protein is CASSLDRGTDTQYF. The sequenced part of the CDR3 DNA is TGTGCCAGCAGCTTGGACAGGGGCACAGATACG.

On this clone: Sequencing ends 3 residues short of the CDR3 end; the germline J gene provides the rest. The gene calls are TRBV19 and TRBJ2-1, with D possibly matching TRBD2 (7 bases). Germline V lookup: CDR1 LNHDA, CDR2 SQIVND (reference sequence). CDR3 length: 15 residues. Trimming shortened V by 1 base and J by 7 bases, and 14 bases separated the two germline ends. The chain's CDR3 is CASSIGVGGRNEQFF. The CDR3 DNA, read in part, is TGTGCCAGTAGTATAGGGGTGGGGGGGCGGAATGAG.

Note on this clone: The missing CDR3 end, 3 residues past where the read stops, is filled in from the germline J gene. V gene TRBV14 combines with J gene TRBJ2-5, with a possible D match to TRBD1 (6 bases). The CDR3 runs to 14 residues. V lost 1 base to trimming and J lost 3 bases, with 9 bases between them. Germline V gene data show CDR1 as SGHDN and CDR2 as FVKESK. Partial CDR3 DNA: TGTGCCAGCAGCCAAGGGTGGACAGAAGAGACC. It specifies CASSQGWTEET. The entire CDR3 protein is CASSQGWTEETQYF.

A note on this clone: The read comes to an end 3 residues before the CDR3 does, leaving the germline J gene to fill in the end. V usage is TRBV6-4 and J usage is TRBJ2-2; D unclear. The germline CDR1 and CDR2 sequences are MRHNA and SNTAGT. The CDR3 contains 14 residues. Trimming left V 6 bases short and J 0 bases short, with 8 bases between. Incomplete CDR3 DNA: TGTGCCAGCAGCGCCCTAGCGAACACCGGGGAG. The encoded protein is CASSALANTGE. The complete CDR3 reads CASSALANTGELFF.

As for this clone: The read terminates 3 residues ahead of where the CDR3 ends, so the germline J gene completes it. The chain joins TRBV28 to TRBJ2-3, with 10 nucleotides matching TRBD1. Germline values: CDR1 MDHEN, CDR2 SYDVKM. CDR3 length equals 18 residues. The sequenced CDR3 bases are TGTGCCAGCAGTTTCTTGGTTCAAGGACAGGGGGAGGAAGAGACG. Translated, it gives CASSFLVQGQGEEET. The whole CDR3 sequence is CASSFLVQGQGEEETQYF. The full variable domain, its missing parts supplied by reference TRBV28 and TRBJ2-3, is DVKVTQSSRYLVKRTGEKVFLECVQDMDHENMFWYRQDPGLGLRLIYFSYDVKMKEKGDIPEGYSVSREKKERFSLILESASTNQTSMYLCASSFLVQGQGEEETQYFGPGTRLTVL.